This section outlines one TCR beta chain sequence together with its context. Its antigen is not identified. The sample is drawn from a study of cytomegalovirus exposure and HLA in healthy donors. About the study: The early release's HLA-typed donors yielded 78 million or so unique TCRs. General study findings and limits: Within an earlier analysis, most TCR beta V segments proved productive either about 87% or about 30% of the time.

V was cut by 5 bases and J by 4 bases, with 14 bases left in between. Per germline, CDR1 MNHNS and CDR2 SASEGT. CDR3 size: 14 residues. Amplification used 60 Vbeta primers and 13 Jbeta primers. Only in-frame clones appear in the TCRdb table, and some are missing; sequencing was by immunoSEQ multiplex PCR. The sample contains about 54,000 clones, around 82% of which appear only once. This chain uses TRBV6-1 with TRBJ1-1; no clear D gene. The sample taken for sequencing was PBMCs. This clonotype originated in a woman aged 18-29 years in good health and CMV-seronegative. In DNA, the CDR3 is TGTGCCAGCAGTAATCGGGGTGAGGGCACTGAAGCTTTCTTT. Translating it yields CASSNRGEGTEAFF.